This T cell receptor (beta chain) was captured by sequencing in a study of blood T cells in healthy people across ages. Then a second PCR, running about 6 to 12 cycles, was carried out with a sample-barcoded 5' primer and a J-beta primer mix. Tags on each cDNA molecule came from a template-switch adaptor with 12 random nucleotides. Each CDR3 protein gets one entry after TCRdb re-called the 5' RACE reads with MiXCR. The sample shows 750,000 to 950,000 distinct CDR3 sequences, around 29% of them seen only once. The germline CDR1 and CDR2 sequences are SGHRS and YFSETQ. CDR3 length: 18 amino acids. The junction had 14 bases not matched to a gene; V was cut back by 4 bases and J by 0 bases. This same sample was also part of a study on T cells of mothers and their children. That paper adds: The study obtained over 9.5 million TCR beta CDR3 reads per mother and 2.5 million to 3.5 million per child. Related mother and child pairs showed slightly greater overlap (not significant) than unrelated pairs did.

Sequences were obtained from blood. The clonotype was recovered from a middle-aged woman in good health. V gene TRBV5-1 combines with J gene TRBJ2-3; 7 bases align to TRBD1. This chain's CDR3 is CASSRNTTNRGSTDTQYF. CDR3 sequence (DNA): TGCGCCAGCAGCAGGAACACGACTAACAGGGGTAGCACAGATACGCAGTATTTT.